Included here is one TCR beta chain sequence, with context. Its antigen is currently unknown. Other DNA sequences in this sample translate to the same CDR3. The sample comes from a study of OX40 agonist ivuxolimab in advanced cancers. Findings and caveats of the study: CD8+ T cells were the subset that, on average, had more expanded clones than CD4+.

Sequencing used immunoSEQ multiplex PCR; TCRdb keeps in-frame clones, though not all of them. This sample carries over 50,000 clones, around 90% of them seen once, and the ten largest clones take about 5%. The sample was CD4+ or CD8+ T cells sorted from blood, taken in a trial of the OX40 agonist ivuxolimab. The TCR sequence derives from an adult with an advanced solid tumor such as melanoma, head and neck, liver or kidney cancer.

The CDR3 loop reads CASSFRQATNEKLFF. CDR3 bases: TGTGCCAGCAGTTTTCGACAGGCAACTAATGAAAAACTGTTTTTT. V gene TRBV28 combines with J gene TRBJ1-4; D is possibly TRBD1 (6 bases). Germline V gene lookup returns CDR1 MDHEN and CDR2 SYDVKM. Trimming removed 3 bases from V and 0 bases from J, with 8 bases in between. CDR3 size: 15 residues.